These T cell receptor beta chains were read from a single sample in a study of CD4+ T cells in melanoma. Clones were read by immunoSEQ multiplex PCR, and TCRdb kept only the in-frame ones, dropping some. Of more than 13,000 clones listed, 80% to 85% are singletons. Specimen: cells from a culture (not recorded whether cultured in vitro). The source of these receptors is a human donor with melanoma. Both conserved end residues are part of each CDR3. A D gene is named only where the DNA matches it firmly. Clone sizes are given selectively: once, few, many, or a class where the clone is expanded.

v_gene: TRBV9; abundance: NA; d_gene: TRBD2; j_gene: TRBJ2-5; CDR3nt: TGTGCCAGCAGCGTAGGACGGGGGGGACAAGAGACCCAGTACTTC; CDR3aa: CASSVGRGGQETQYF
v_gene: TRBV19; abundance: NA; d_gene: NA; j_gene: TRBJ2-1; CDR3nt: TGTGCCAGTAGTAATGGGGCCGGGGGAGGTGAGCAGTTCTTC; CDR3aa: CASSNGAGGGEQFF
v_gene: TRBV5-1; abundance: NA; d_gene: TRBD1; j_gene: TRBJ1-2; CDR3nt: TGCGCCAGCAGCTCCAATACAGGGGTTTACCCCTATGGCTACACCTTC; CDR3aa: CASSSNTGVYPYGYTF
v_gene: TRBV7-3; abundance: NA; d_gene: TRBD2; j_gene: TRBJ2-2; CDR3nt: TGTGCCAGCAGCCTACGGGGGGGCGGAGGCACCGGGGAGCTGTTTTTT; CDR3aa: CASSLRGGGGTGELFF
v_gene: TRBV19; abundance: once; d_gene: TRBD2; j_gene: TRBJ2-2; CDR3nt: TGTGCCAGTAGTATCACGCTAGCGGGGGATGTCGGGGAGCTGTTTTTT; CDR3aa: CASSITLAGDVGELFF
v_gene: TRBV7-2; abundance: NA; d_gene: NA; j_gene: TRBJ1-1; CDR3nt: TGTGCCAGCAGCCCCGGACGGAACACTGAAGCTTTCTTT; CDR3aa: CASSPGRNTEAFF
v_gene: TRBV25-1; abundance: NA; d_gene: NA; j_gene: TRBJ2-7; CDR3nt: TGTGCCAGCAGTGAAAGCTACGAGCAGTACTTC; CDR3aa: CASSESYEQYF
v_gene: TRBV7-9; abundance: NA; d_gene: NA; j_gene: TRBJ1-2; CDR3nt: TGTGCCAGCAGCTTTACAGGGTTGCATGGCTACACCTTC; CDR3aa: CASSFTGLHGYTF
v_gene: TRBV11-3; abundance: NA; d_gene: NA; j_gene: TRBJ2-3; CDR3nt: TGTGCCAGCAGCACCGGTCCGGGCCTGGATACGCAGTATTTT; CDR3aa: CASSTGPGLDTQYF
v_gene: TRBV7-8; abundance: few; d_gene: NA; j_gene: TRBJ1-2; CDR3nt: TGTGCCAGCAGCTTAGGAAAATGGGGGGGAGACTATGGCTACACCTTC; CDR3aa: CASSLGKWGGDYGYTF
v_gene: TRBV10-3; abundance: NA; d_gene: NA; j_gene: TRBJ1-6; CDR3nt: TGTGCCATCAGCGAACACCGACCCTATTCACCCCTCCACTTT; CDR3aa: CAISEHRPYSPLHF
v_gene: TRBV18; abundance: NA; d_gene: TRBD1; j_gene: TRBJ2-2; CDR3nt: TGTGCCAGCTCCCCCGGGACAGGGAACACCGGGGAGCTGTTTTTT; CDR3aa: CASSPGTGNTGELFF
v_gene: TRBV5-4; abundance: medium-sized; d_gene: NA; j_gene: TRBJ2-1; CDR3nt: TGTGCCAGCAGCTTGGAGAGGGGATCGCACAATGAGCAGTTCTTC; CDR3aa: CASSLERGSHNEQFF
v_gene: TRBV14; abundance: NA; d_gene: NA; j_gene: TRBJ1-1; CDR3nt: TGTGCCAGCAGCCTGCCCGGCATGAACACTGAAGCTTTCTTT; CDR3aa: CASSLPGMNTEAFF
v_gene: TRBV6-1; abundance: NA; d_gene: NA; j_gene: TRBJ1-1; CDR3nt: TGTGCCAGCAATTACAGGGAAAACACTGAAGCTTTCTTT; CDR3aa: CASNYRENTEAFF
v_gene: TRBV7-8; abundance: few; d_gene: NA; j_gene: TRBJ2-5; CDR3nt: TGTGCCAGCCGAGAGGATAGACTACTGAGGGGAGAGACCCAGTACTTC; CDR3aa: CASREDRLLRGETQYF
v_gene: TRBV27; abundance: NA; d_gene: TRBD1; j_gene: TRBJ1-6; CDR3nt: TGTGCCAGCAGCTCCCGGGACAGCCCGACGATCAAGTCACCCCTCCACTTT; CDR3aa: CASSSRDSPTIKSPLHF
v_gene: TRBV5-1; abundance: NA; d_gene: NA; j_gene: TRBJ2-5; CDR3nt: TGCGCCAGCAGCGTAGGAGAGACCCAGTACTTC; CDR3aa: CASSVGETQYF
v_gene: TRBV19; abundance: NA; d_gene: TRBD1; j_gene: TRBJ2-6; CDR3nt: TGTGCCAGTAGTCCGGGGACAGGAAGCTCTGGGGCCAACGTCCTGACTTTC; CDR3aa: CASSPGTGSSGANVLTF
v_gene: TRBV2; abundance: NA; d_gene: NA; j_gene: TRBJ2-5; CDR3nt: TGTGCCAGCAGTGTGCTTTTCTCGGAGACCCAGTACTTC; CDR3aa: CASSVLFSETQYF
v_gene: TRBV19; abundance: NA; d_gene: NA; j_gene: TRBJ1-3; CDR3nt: TGTGCCAGTAGTACAGCCTCCTCTGGAAACACCATATATTTT; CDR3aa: CASSTASSGNTIYF
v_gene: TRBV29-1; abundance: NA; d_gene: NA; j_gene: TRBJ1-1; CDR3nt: TGCAGCGTTGAGTCCCGGATGTTAGCGAGGGCTTTCTTT; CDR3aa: CSVESRMLARAFF
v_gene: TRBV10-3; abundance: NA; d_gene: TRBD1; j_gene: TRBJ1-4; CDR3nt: TGTGCCATCAGTGAGATACAGGGGCACGATGAAAAACTGTTTTTT; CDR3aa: CAISEIQGHDEKLFF
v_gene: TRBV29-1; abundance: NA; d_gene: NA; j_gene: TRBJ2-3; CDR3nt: TGCAGCGTTGCGAGAGAGGACGGACCCGGCGCAGATACGCAGTATTTT; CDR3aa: CSVAREDGPGADTQYF
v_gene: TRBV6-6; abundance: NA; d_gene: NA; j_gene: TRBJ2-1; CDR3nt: TGTGCCAGCAGTCCTAGGGATGAGCAGTTCTTC; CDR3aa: CASSPRDEQFF
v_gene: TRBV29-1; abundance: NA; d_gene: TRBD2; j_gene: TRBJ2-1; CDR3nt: TGCAGCGGGACTAGCGAGGATGAGCAGTTCTTC; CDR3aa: CSGTSEDEQFF
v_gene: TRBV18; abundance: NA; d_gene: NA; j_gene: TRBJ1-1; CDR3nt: TGTGCCAGCTCACGACCGAACACTGAAGCTTTCTTT; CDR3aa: CASSRPNTEAFF
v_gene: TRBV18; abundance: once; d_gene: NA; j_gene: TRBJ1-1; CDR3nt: TGTGCCAGCCGCGACCAGGTAGACACTGAAGCTTTCTTT; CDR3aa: CASRDQVDTEAFF
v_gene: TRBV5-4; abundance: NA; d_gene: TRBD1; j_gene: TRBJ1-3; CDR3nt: TGTGCCAGCAGCCTTTCTAACAGGGGCGCACCTGGAAACACCATATATTTT; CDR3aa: CASSLSNRGAPGNTIYF
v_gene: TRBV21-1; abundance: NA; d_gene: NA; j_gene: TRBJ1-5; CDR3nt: TGTGCCAGCAGCAGTCCCCTGGAAAACGATAAACATAGCAATCAGCCCCAGCATTTT; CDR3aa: CASSSPLENDKHSNQPQHF
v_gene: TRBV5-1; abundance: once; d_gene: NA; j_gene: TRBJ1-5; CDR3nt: TGCGCCAGCAGCTTGTCCGGTGGCAATCAGCCCCAGCATTTT; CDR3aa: CASSLSGGNQPQHF
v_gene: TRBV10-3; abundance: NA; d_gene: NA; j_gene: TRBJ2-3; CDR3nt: TGTGCCATCAGTGCCAGAGGGCCAGATACGCAGTATTTT; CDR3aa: CAISARGPDTQYF
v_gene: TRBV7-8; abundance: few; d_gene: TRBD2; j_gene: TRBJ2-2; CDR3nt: TGTGCCAGCAGCTTAGGCTCGGGGGGCACCGGGGAGCTGTTTTTT; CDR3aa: CASSLGSGGTGELFF
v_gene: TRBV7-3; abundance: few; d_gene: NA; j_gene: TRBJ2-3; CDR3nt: TGTGCCAGCAGCTCCCCGGGGAGCGGAGATGGAACGCAGTATTTT; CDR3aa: CASSSPGSGDGTQYF
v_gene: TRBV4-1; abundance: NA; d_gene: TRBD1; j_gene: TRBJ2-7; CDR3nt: TGCGCCAGCAGCCAAGCCCCTCGGGGACAGACCTACGAGCAGTACTTC; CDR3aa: CASSQAPRGQTYEQYF
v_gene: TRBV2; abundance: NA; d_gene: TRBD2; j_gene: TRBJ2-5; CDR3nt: TGTGCCAGCAGTTTCGGGGGGGCCCAGGGTGGGGGAGAGACCCAGTACTTC; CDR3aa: CASSFGGAQGGGETQYF
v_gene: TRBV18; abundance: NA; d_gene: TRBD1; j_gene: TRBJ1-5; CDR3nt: TGTGCCAGCTCACCAGGGAGAGACAGGGGCGTCCGGAGGCAGCCCCAGCATTTT; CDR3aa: CASSPGRDRGVRRQPQHF
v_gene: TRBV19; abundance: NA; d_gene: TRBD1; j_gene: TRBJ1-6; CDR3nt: TGTGCCAGTAGTACTCGAAGGACAGGGGGTTCCTATAATTCACCCCTCCACTTT; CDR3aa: CASSTRRTGGSYNSPLHF
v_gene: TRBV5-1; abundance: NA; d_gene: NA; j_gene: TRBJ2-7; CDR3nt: TGCGCCAGCAGCCCCGATCCGGGGGAGTCCTACGAGCAGTACTTC; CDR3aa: CASSPDPGESYEQYF
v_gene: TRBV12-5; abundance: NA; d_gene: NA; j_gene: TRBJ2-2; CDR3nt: TGTGCTAGTGGATCGAGGACAGCGGGGTTCGGGGAGCTGTTTTTT; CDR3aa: CASGSRTAGFGELFF
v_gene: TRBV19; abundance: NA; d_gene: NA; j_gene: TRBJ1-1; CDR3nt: TGTGCCAGTAGTATTCGGAGGGGAAGTGAAGCTTTCTTT; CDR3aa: CASSIRRGSEAFF
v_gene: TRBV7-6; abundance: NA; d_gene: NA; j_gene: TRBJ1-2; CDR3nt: TGTGCCAGCAGCTTAGCGGGGTCCGTGGGGGCGCGTAGCTACACCTTC; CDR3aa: CASSLAGSVGARSYTF
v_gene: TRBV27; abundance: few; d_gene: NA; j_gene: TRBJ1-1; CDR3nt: TGTGCCAGCAGTCCACTAGTCGCCCGGAACACTGAAGCTTTCTTT; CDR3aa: CASSPLVARNTEAFF
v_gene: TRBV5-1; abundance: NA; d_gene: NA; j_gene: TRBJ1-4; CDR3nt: TGCGCCAGCAGCTTTAATGGCAGGGTGGTTGCAACTAATGAAAAACTGTTTTTT; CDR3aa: CASSFNGRVVATNEKLFF
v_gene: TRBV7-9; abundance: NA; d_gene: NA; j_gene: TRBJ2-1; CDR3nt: TGTGCCAGCGAGGGGGGGGCTTACAATGAGCAGTTCTTC; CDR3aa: CASEGGAYNEQFF
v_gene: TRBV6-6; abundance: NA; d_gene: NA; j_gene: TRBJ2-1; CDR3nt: TGTGCCAGCAGTCCCCCGGGACCCCTCTCCTACAATGAGCAGTTCTTC; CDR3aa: CASSPPGPLSYNEQFF
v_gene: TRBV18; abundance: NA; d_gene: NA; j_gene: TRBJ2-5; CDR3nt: TGTGCCAGCTCACTCACTCAGGGACAAGAGACCCAGTACTTC; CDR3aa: CASSLTQGQETQYF